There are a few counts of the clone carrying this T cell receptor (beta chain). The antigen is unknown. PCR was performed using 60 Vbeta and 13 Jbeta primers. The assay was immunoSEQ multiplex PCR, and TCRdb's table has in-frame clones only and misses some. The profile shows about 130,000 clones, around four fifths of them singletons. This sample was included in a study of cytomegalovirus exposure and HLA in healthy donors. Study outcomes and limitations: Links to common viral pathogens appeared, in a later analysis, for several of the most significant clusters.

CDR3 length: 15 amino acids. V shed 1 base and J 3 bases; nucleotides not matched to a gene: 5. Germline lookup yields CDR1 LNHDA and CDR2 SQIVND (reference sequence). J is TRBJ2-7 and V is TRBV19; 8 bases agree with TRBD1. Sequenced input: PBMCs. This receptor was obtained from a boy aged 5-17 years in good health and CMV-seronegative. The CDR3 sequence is CASSIAGQVDYEQYF. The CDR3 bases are TGTGCCAGTAGTATAGCGGGACAGGTTGACTACGAGCAGTACTTC.